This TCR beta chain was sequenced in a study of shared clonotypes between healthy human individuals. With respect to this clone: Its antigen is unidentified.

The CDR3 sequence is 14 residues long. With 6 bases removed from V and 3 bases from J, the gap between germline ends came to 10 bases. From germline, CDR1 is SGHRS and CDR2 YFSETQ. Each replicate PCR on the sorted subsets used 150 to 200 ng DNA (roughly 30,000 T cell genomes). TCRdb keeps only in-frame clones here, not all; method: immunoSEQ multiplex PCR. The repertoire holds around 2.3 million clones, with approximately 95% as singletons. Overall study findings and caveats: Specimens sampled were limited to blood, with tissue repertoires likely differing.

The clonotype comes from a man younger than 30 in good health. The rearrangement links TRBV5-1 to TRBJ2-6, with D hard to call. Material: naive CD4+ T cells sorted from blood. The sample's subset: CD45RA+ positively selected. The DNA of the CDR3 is TGCGCCAGCACGCCAGCCCATGGGGCCAACGTCCTGACTTTC. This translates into CASTPAHGANVLTF.